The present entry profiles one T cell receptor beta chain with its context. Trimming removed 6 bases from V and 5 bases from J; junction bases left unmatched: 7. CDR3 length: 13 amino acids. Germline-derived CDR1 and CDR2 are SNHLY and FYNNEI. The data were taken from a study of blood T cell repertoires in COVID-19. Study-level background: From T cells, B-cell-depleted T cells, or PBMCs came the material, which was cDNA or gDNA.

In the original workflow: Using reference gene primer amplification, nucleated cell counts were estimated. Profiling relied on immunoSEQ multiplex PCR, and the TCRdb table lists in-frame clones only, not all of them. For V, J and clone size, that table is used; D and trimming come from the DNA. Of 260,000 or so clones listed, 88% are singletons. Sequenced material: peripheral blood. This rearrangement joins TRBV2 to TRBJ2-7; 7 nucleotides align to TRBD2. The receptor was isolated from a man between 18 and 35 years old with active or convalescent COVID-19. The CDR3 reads CASRGELANEQYF. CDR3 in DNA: TGTGCCAGCAGAGGGGAACTAGCGAACGAGCAGTACTTC.